The source of this TCR beta chain is a study of T cell clonality in common variable immunodeficiency. This clone showed up many times. Its matching antigen is unknown. The read ends 3 residues shy of where the CDR3 ends; the end is completed using the germline J gene. Per the germline V gene, CDR1 is SGDLS and CDR2 is YYNGEE. V was clipped by 0 bases and J by 6 bases; unmatched bases: 5. CDR3 length equals 15 residues. Some clones are missing from TCRdb's copy, which holds only in-frame ones; the method was immunoSEQ multiplex PCR. The specimen has some 53,000 clones, none found just once. Whole-study findings and limits: Fewer TCRbeta clones were shared among CVID subjects than controls.

This clonotype originated in a person between 18 and 70 years old in good health. The J gene is TRBJ2-1, the V gene TRBV9, with 8 bases fitting TRBD2. Sequenced input: peripheral blood mononuclear cells. CDR3 bases read: TGTGCCAGCAGCGTAGATCTAGCGGGTCCCAATGAG. Amino acids: CASSVDLAGPNE. The entire CDR3 reads CASSVDLAGPNEQFF. Together with reference TRBV9 and TRBJ2-1, the CDR3 gives the full variable domain: DSGVTQTPKHLITATGQRVTLRCSPRSGDLSVYWYQQSLDQGLQFLIQYYNGEERAKGNILERFSAQQFPDLHSELNLSSLELGDSALYFCASSVDLAGPNEQFFGPGTRLTVL.